The sequence of this TCR beta chain was determined in a study of T cell responses to AZD1222 COVID-19 vaccine. At the level of the study: Pooled samples include second doses given at about 4 or 12 weeks.

This clone came up once. Its specificity is not known. This CDR3 has 14 amino acids. In germline, CDR1 is MDHEN, CDR2 SYDVKM. V gave up 8 bases and J gave up 1 base, with 14 bases separating them. Overall study findings and caveats: Spike was spanned by vaccine-associated CD4 TCRs, which were dominant at 160-218 and 743-854. Donors, mostly white British, included more females; clonal diversity was possibly underestimated.

The protocol was immunoSEQ multiplex PCR, while the TCRdb copy is restricted to in-frame clones and leaves out a portion. Among around 150,000 clones, about 91% were seen once, and the ten largest hold approximately 2.1%. The sequence was obtained from an adult in good health. The chain employs TRBV28 and TRBJ2-5; D perhaps matches TRBD2 (6 bases). The sequenced sample was peripheral blood, obtained on day 0 of AZD1222 vaccination. CDR3 DNA sequence: TGTGCCAGCGGGAGAGGGAGGCTCCAAGAGACCCAGTACTTC. This gives the protein CASGRGRLQETQYF.